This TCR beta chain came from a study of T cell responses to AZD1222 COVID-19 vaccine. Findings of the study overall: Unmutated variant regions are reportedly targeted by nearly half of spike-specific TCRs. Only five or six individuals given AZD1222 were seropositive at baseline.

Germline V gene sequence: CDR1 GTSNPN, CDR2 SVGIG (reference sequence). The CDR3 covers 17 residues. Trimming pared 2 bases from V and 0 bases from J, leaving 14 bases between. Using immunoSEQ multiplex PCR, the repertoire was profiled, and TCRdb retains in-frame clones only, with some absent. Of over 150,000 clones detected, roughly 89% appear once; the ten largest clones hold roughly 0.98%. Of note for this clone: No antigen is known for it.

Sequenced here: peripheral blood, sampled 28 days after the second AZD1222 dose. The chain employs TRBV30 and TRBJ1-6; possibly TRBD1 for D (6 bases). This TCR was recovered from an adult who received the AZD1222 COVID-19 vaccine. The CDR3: CAWSTDSPSSYNSPLHF. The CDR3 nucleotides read TGTGCCTGGAGTACGGACAGCCCCAGCTCCTATAATTCACCCCTCCACTTT. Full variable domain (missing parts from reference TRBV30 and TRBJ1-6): SQTIHQWPATLVQPVGSPLSLECTVEGTSNPNLYWYRQAAGRGLQLLFYSVGIGQISSEVPQNLSASRPQDRQFILSSKKLLLSDSGFYLCAWSTDSPSSYNSPLHFGNGTRLTVT.